These 2 T cell receptor beta chains share one sample of origin, sequenced in a study of blood T cell repertoires in COVID-19 (dated by TCRdb to about 2020). Preparation of the library involved the immunoSEQ multiplex PCR assay. Drawn from immuneACCESS, this table holds only the in-frame rearrangements with V and J called that TCRdb kept. Clones are partly lost; checked studies trace under half to an unresolved V gene and leave the rest unexplained. The sample table lists about 260,000 clones, about 88% of them with a count of one. The top ten clones comprise 5.2% of the sample. Sequenced input: peripheral blood. These receptors were taken from a woman aged 60-75 years with COVID-19, enrolled during active disease.

This chain connects TRBV15 to TRBJ2-5, with 8 bases identical to TRBD1. Per the germline V gene, CDR1 is LNHNV and CDR2 is YYDKDF (reference sequence). With V trimmed by 0 bases and J by 4 bases, 4 bases remained unmatched. This CDR3 region has 15 residues. The CDR3 DNA reads TGTGCCACCAGCAGAGACAGGGGGCAAGGAGAGACCCAGTACTTC. As protein: CATSRDRGQGETQYF. Full variable domain (remainder filled in from reference TRBV15 and TRBJ2-5): DAMVIQNPRYQVTQFGKPVTLSCSQTLNHNVMYWYQQKSSQAPKLLFHYYDKDFNNEADTPDNFQSRRPNTSFCFLDIRSPGLGDTAMYLCATSRDRGQGETQYFGPGTRLLVL.

This clone was observed a single time. This chain uses TRBV10-2 with TRBJ1-2; 9 positions agree with TRBD1. V lost 4 bases, J lost 8 bases, and 11 bases stayed unmatched. The CDR3 has 15 amino acids. Germline V CDR1 and CDR2: WSHSY, SAAADI. The CDR3 loop is CASSAHRDRDLGYTF. The CDR3 nucleotides read TGCGCCAGCAGTGCCCACCGGGACAGGGATCTCGGCTACACCTTC.